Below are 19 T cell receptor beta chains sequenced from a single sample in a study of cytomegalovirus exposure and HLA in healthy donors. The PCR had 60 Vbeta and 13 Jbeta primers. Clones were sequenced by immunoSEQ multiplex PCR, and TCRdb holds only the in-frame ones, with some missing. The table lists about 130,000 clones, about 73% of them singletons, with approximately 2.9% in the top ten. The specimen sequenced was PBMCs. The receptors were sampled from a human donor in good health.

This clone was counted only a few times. The CDR3 spells CASSPLTGGIYGYTF. CDR3 nucleotide sequence: TGTGCCAGCAGCCCCCTGACAGGGGGCATCTATGGCTACACCTTC. The gene calls are TRBV6-1 and TRBJ1-2; 10 bases align to TRBD1. Germline CDR1 reads MNHNS; CDR2 reads SASEGT. The CDR3 is made up of 15 amino acids. V lost 6 bases and J lost 4; bases outside the gene matches: 8.

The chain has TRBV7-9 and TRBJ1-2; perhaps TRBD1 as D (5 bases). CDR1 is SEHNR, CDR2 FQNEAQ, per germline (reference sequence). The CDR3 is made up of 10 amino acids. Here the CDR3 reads CSSGGFGYTF. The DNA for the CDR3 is TGTTCCTCGGGGGGGTTCGGCTACACCTTC.

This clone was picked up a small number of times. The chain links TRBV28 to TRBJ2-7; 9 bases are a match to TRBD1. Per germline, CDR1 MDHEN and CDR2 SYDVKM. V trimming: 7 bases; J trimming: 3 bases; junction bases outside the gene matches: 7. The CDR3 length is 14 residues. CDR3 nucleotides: TGTGCCAGCATTAAACAGGGGGCATTCTACGAGCAGTACTTC. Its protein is CASIKQGAFYEQYF.

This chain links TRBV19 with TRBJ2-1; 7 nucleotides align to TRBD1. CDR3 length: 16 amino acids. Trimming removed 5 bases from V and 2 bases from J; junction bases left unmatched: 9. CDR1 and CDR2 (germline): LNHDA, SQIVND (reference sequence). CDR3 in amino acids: CASSYSSGTAYNEQFF. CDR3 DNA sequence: TGTGCCAGTAGTTATTCCTCCGGGACAGCCTACAATGAGCAGTTCTTC.

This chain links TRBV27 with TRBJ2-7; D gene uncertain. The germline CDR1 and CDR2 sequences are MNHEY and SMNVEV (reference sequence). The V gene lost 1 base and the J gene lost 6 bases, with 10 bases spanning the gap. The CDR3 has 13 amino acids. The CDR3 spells CASSLYQDREQYF. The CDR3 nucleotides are TGTGCCAGCAGTTTATACCAGGATCGCGAGCAGTACTTC.

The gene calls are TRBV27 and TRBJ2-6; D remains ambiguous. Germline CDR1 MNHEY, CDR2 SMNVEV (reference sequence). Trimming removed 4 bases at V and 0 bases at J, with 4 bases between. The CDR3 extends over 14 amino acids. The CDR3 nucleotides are TGTGCCAGCAGTTCGAGCTCTGGGGCCAACGTCCTGACTTTC. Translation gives CASSSSSGANVLTF.

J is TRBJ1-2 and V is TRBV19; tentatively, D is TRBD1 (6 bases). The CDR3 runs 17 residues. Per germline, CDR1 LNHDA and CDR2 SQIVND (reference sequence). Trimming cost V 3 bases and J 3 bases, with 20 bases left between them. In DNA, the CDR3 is TGTGCCAGTAGTATGACCCAGTGGGGGGGCTTGGACTATGGCTACACCTTC. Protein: CASSMTQWGGLDYGYTF.

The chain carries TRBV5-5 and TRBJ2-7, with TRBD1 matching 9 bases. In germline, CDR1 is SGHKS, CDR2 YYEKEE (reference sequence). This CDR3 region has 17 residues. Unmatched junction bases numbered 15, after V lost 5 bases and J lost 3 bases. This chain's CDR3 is CASSLLSTGTGYYEQYF. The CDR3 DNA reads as TGTGCCAGCAGTCTTCTCTCTACCGGGACAGGGTACTACGAGCAGTACTTC.

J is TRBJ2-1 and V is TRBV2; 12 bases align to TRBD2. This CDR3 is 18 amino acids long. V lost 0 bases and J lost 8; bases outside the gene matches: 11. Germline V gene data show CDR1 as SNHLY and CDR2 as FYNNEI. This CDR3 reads CASSEAGPLAGGPHEQFF. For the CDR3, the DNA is TGTGCCAGCAGTGAAGCGGGCCCTCTAGCGGGAGGGCCCCATGAGCAGTTCTTC. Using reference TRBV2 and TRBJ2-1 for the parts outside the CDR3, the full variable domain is EPEVTQTPSHQVTQMGQEVILRCVPISNHLYFYWYRQILGQKVEFLVSFYNNEISEKSEIFDDQFSVERPDGSNFTLKIRSTKLEDSAMYFCASSEAGPLAGGPHEQFFGPGTRLTVL.

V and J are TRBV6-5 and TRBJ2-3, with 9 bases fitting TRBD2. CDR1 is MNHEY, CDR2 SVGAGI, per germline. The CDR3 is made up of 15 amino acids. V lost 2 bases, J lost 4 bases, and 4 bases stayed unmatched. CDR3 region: CASSYRVAGADTQYF. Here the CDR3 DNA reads TGTGCCAGCAGTTACAGGGTAGCGGGAGCAGATACGCAGTATTTT.

CDR3 residues: CASSKRQGPYEQYF. The DNA of the CDR3 is TGTGCCAGCAGCAAACGACAGGGCCCCTACGAGCAGTACTTC. The chain couples TRBV21-1 to TRBJ2-7; no check of the table's D call, TRBD1, against the DNA was made. TRBV21-1 is a recognized pseudogene. The CDR3 is made up of 14 amino acids.

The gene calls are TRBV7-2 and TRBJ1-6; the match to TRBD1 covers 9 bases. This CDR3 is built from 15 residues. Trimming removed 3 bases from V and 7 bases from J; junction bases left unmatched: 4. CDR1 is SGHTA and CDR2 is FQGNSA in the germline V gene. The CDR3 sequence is CASSFGQGRNSPLHF. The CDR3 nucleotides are TGTGCCAGCAGCTTCGGACAGGGGAGGAATTCACCCCTCCACTTT. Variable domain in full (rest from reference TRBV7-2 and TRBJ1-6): GAGVSQSPSNKVTEKGKDVELRCDPISGHTALYWYRQSLGQGLEFLIYFQGNSAPDKSGLPSDRFSAERTGGSVSTLTIQRTQQEDSAVYLCASSFGQGRNSPLHFGNGTRLTVT.

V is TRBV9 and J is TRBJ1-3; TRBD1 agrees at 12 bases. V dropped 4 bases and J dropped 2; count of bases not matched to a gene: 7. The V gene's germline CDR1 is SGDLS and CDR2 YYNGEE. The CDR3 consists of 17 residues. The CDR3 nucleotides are TGTGCCAGCAGCCCTCTCCGGGACAGGGGGCCTGGAAACACCATATATTTT. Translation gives CASSPLRDRGPGNTIYF.

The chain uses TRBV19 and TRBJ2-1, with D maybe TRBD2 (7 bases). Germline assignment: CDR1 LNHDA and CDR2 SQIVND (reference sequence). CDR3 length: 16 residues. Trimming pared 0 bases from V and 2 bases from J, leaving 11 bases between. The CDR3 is CASSIDTGGTYNEQFF. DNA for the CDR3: TGTGCCAGTAGTATAGATACGGGGGGCACCTACAATGAGCAGTTCTTC. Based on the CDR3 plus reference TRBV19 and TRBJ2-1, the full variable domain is DGGITQSPKYLFRKEGQNVTLSCEQNLNHDAMYWYRQDPGQGLRLIYYSQIVNDFQKGDIAEGYSVSREKKESFPLTVTSAQKNPTAFYLCASSIDTGGTYNEQFFGPGTRLTVL.

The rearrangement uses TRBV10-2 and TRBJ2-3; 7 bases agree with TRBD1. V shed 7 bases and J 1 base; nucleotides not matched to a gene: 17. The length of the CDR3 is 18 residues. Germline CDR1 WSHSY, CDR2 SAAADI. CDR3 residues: CASTTRRGTPPGTDTQYF. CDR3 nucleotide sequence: TGCGCCAGCACCACCCGCAGGGGGACCCCACCCGGCACAGATACGCAGTATTTT.

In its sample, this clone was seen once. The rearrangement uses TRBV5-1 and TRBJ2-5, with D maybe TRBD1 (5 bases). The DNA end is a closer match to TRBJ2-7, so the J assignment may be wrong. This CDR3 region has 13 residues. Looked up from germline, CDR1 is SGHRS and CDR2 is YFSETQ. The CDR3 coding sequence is TGCGCCAGCAGCTTAGGGGAACCCTACGAGCAGTACTTC. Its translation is CASSLGEPYEQYF.

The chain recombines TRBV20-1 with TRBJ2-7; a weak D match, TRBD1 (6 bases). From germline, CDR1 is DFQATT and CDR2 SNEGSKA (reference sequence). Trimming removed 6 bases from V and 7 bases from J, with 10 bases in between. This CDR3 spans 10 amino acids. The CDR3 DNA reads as TGCAGTGCCCGGACAGTTGAGCAGTACTTC. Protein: CSARTVEQYF.

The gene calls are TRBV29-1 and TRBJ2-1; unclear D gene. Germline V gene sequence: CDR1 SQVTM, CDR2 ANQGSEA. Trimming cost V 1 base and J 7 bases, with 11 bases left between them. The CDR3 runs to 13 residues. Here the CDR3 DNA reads TGCAGCGTTGAAGTCCACGGTTGGAATGAGCAGTTCTTC. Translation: CSVEVHGWNEQFF.

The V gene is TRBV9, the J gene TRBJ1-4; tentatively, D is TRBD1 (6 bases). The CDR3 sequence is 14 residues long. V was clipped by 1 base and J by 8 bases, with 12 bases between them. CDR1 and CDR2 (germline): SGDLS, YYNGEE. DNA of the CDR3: TGTGCCAGCAGCGTAACACCTAGGGGGGAAAAACTGTTTTTT. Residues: CASSVTPRGEKLFF. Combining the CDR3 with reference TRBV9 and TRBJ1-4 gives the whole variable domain DSGVTQTPKHLITATGQRVTLRCSPRSGDLSVYWYQQSLDQGLQFLIQYYNGEERAKGNILERFSAQQFPDLHSELNLSSLELGDSALYFCASSVTPRGEKLFFGSGTQLSVL.